This entry describes one T cell receptor (beta chain). The PCR had 60 Vbeta and 13 Jbeta primers. The table came from immunoSEQ multiplex PCR; TCRdb's copy has only in-frame clones and leaves some out. The listing contains about 170,000 clones. This specimen comes from a study of cytomegalovirus exposure and HLA in healthy donors. The CDR3 runs 18 residues. J gave up 3 bases and V 2 bases, and 13 bases lay outside the gene matches. Per the germline V gene, CDR1 is SGHVS and CDR2 is FQNEAQ. Source material: PBMCs. The receptor's source is a woman aged 18-29 years in good health and CMV-seropositive. The rearrangement joins TRBV7-8 to TRBJ1-3; 7 bases match TRBD1. The CDR3 DNA reads TGTGCCAGCAGCTTACGGGGACAGCCCGCGTTAGGTGGAAACACCATATATTTT. It is translated as CASSLRGQPALGGNTIYF.